The next 20 T cell receptor beta chains were all read from a single sample in a study of blood T cell repertoires in COVID-19. Generated by immunoSEQ multiplex PCR, the TCRdb table keeps only in-frame clones and is missing some. The sample has roughly 130,000 clones; around 87% are singletons. Material for sequencing was peripheral blood. The receptors shown here come from a woman aged 55-70 years with acute or convalescent COVID-19.

The rearrangement joins TRBV27 to TRBJ1-2; possible D gene TRBD1, 5 bases. Per the germline V gene, CDR1 is MNHEY and CDR2 is SMNVEV (reference sequence). The CDR3 spans 13 residues. V gave up 6 bases and J gave up 3 bases, with 11 bases separating them. CDR3 bases: TGTGCCAGCAGCCGACCAGGGCACTATGGCTACACCTTC. This gives the protein CASSRPGHYGYTF.

The chain employs TRBV3-1 (or the pseudogene TRBV3-2) and TRBJ2-2; D is uncertain. The germline V gene encodes CDR1 LGHDT and CDR2 YNNKEL (reference sequence). The CDR3 runs 15 residues. The V and J ends lost 3 bases and 2 bases respectively, with 10 bases between them. As DNA, the CDR3 is TGTGCCAGCAGCCACCACTCTGTTAACACCGGGGAGCTGTTTTTT. Amino acids: CASSHHSVNTGELFF.

V gene TRBV6-5 combines with J gene TRBJ2-1; 7 positions match TRBD2. This CDR3 is 11 amino acids long. Trimming cost V 6 bases and J 10 bases; bases outside gene matches: 3. CDR1 MNHEY and CDR2 SVGAGI come from the germline V gene. For the CDR3, the DNA is TGTGCCAGCAGCAGGACTAGGGAGCAGTTCTTC. Translated, it gives CASSRTREQFF.

This clone was seen ten or more times. The chain has TRBV5-1 and TRBJ2-1, with D maybe TRBD2 (6 bases). CDR1 is SGHRS and CDR2 is YFSETQ in the germline V gene. Between the trimmed V and J ends, which lost 4 bases and 2 bases, there was a span of 16 bases. This CDR3 is 16 amino acids long. CDR3 sequence (DNA): TGCGCCAGCAGCCCTACCCCTAGCGCAACCTACAATGAGCAGTTCTTC. Protein product: CASSPTPSATYNEQFF.

V is TRBV2 and J is TRBJ1-1; 7 bases are shared with TRBD1. This CDR3 has 14 residues. After removal of 7 bases from V and 0 bases from J, the junction contained 5 bases not matched to a gene. CDR1 SNHLY and CDR2 FYNNEI come from the germline V gene. The CDR3 DNA follows: TGTGCCAGCAACCCGGGACAGCTGAACACTGAAGCTTTCTTT. This gives the protein CASNPGQLNTEAFF. The complete variable domain, with remaining parts taken from reference TRBV2 and TRBJ1-1, reads EPEVTQTPSHQVTQMGQEVILRCVPISNHLYFYWYRQILGQKVEFLVSFYNNEISEKSEIFDDQFSVERPDGSNFTLKIRSTKLEDSAMYFCASNPGQLNTEAFFGQGTRLTVV.

V gene TRBV2 combines with J gene TRBJ1-1; no clear D. CDR3 length: 11 amino acids. With 8 bases removed from V and 7 bases from J, the gap between germline ends came to 11 bases. The germline CDR1 and CDR2 sequences are SNHLY and FYNNEI. This CDR3 is CASQRRVEAFF. CDR3 sequence (DNA): TGTGCCAGCCAAAGACGGGTTGAAGCTTTCTTT.

This chain connects TRBV3-1 (or the pseudogene TRBV3-2) to TRBJ2-2, with D unresolved. Germline values: CDR1 LGHDT, CDR2 YNNKEL (reference sequence). The V gene lost 1 base and the J gene lost 1 base, with 7 bases spanning the gap. CDR3 length: 15 amino acids. This CDR3 is CASSQVLLNTGELFF. The CDR3 region has the DNA TGTGCCAGCAGCCAAGTACTTCTGAACACCGGGGAGCTGTTTTTT.

The V gene is TRBV6-2 or TRBV6-3, the J gene TRBJ1-2; the D is unclear. CDR1 MNHEY and CDR2 SVGEGT come from the germline V gene. V lost 0 bases to trimming and J lost 7 bases, with 12 bases between them. This CDR3 contains 14 residues. The CDR3 sequence is CASSYSGIGGGYTF. CDR3 coding DNA: TGTGCCAGCAGTTACTCAGGGATTGGAGGTGGCTACACCTTC.

The chain links TRBV29-1 to TRBJ2-1, with 12 nucleotides matching TRBD1. The CDR3 consists of 13 residues. CDR1 is SQVTM and CDR2 is ANQGSEA in the germline V gene. V shed 7 bases and J 4 bases; nucleotides not matched to a gene: 2. The CDR3 spells CSAGQGAYNEQFF. The CDR3, as DNA: TGCAGCGCGGGACAGGGGGCTTACAATGAGCAGTTCTTC.

This rearrangement joins TRBV9 to TRBJ2-2, with 8 bases identical to TRBD1. This CDR3 is built from 14 residues. After removal of 4 bases from V and 5 bases from J, the junction contained 4 bases not matched to a gene. The germline gives CDR1 SGDLS, CDR2 YYNGEE. The CDR3 is CASSLTGDTGELFF. The CDR3 nucleotides are TGTGCCAGCAGCTTGACAGGGGATACCGGGGAGCTGTTTTTT.

This rearrangement joins TRBV4-1 to TRBJ1-2, with 9 bases matching TRBD1. The CDR3 has 15 amino acids. V dropped 2 bases and J dropped 7; count of bases not matched to a gene: 8. The germline CDR1 and CDR2 sequences are MGHRA and YSYEKL. CDR3 amino acids: CASSQSDRGGSGYTF. In nucleotides, the CDR3 is TGCGCCAGCAGCCAATCGGACAGGGGAGGTTCTGGCTACACCTTC.

This clone was recorded only once. This rearrangement joins TRBV5-1 to TRBJ1-1; 7 nucleotides agree with TRBD1. With V trimmed by 2 bases and J by 4 bases, 8 bases remained unmatched. The CDR3 sequence is 15 residues long. Germline loops: CDR1 SGHRS, CDR2 YFSETQ. The CDR3 protein is CASSLTGDRVTEAFF. CDR3 sequence (DNA): TGCGCCAGCAGCTTAACAGGGGACCGCGTCACTGAAGCTTTCTTT. Full variable domain (missing parts from reference TRBV5-1 and TRBJ1-1): KAGVTQTPRYLIKTRGQQVTLSCSPISGHRSVSWYQQTPGQGLQFLFEYFSETQRNKGNFPGRFSGRQFSNSRSEMNVSTLELGDSALYLCASSLTGDRVTEAFFGQGTRLTVV.

The chain has TRBV7-9 and TRBJ1-4; D gene ambiguous. The CDR3 covers 15 residues. Germline V lookup: CDR1 SEHNR, CDR2 FQNEAQ (reference sequence). Between the trimmed V and J ends, which lost 1 base and 8 bases, there was a span of 14 bases. The CDR3 protein is CASSLGGGGREKLFF. The CDR3 region has the DNA TGTGCCAGCAGCTTAGGTGGTGGCGGAAGGGAAAAACTGTTTTTT.

This clone was seen only once. The J gene is TRBJ1-2, the V gene TRBV18; possible D gene TRBD1, 5 bases. The CDR3 sequence is 14 residues long. V lost 1 base, J lost 4 bases, and 10 bases lay in between. Germline assignment: CDR1 KGHSH and CDR2 LQKENI. This CDR3 is CASSPQGPGYGYTF. DNA for the CDR3: TGTGCCAGCTCACCACAGGGGCCGGGCTATGGCTACACCTTC. The full variable domain, rest sourced from reference TRBV18 and TRBJ1-2, is NAGVMQNPRHLVRRRGQEARLRCSPMKGHSHVYWYRQLPEEGLKFMVYLQKENIIDESGMPKERFSAEFPKEGPSILRIQQVVRGDSAAYFCASSPQGPGYGYTFGSGTRLTVV.

The J gene is TRBJ2-7, the V gene TRBV4-1; D remains unclear. V was trimmed by 0 bases and J by 0 bases, leaving 12 bases between them. The germline gives CDR1 MGHRA, CDR2 YSYEKL. The length of the CDR3 is 16 residues. The CDR3 here is CASSQEPRAFSYEQYF. The CDR3 DNA reads as TGCGCCAGCAGCCAAGAACCTAGAGCCTTCTCCTACGAGCAGTACTTC.

The gene calls are TRBV24-1 and TRBJ1-5, with D uncertain. The germline V and J ends were trimmed by 7 bases and 3 bases, with 9 bases remaining between them. The CDR3 contains 13 residues. CDR1 and CDR2 from the germline V gene are KGHDR and SFDVKD. The CDR3 here is CATSPGINQPQHF. The CDR3 region has the DNA TGTGCCACCAGCCCCGGGATCAATCAGCCCCAGCATTTT.

This rearrangement joins TRBV30 to TRBJ1-1; 10 positions match TRBD1. The germline gives CDR1 GTSNPN, CDR2 SVGIG (reference sequence). The CDR3 extends over 11 amino acids. The J segment lost 6 bases and the V segment lost 5 bases, leaving 0 bases of the junction unmatched. The CDR3 loop reads CAWGQGAEAFF. The CDR3 DNA reads as TGTGCCTGGGGACAGGGGGCTGAAGCTTTCTTT. The variable domain in full, with the rest retrieved from reference TRBV30 and TRBJ1-1, is SQTIHQWPATLVQPVGSPLSLECTVEGTSNPNLYWYRQAAGRGLQLLFYSVGIGQISSEVPQNLSASRPQDRQFILSSKKLLLSDSGFYLCAWGQGAEAFFGQGTRLTVV.

This chain uses TRBV9 with TRBJ1-6; TRBD1 aligns across 9 bases. This CDR3 has 15 amino acids. Germline loops: CDR1 SGDLS, CDR2 YYNGEE. The ends lost 2 bases at V and 9 bases at J; junction bases unmatched: 6. The CDR3 bases are TGTGCCAGCAGCGTTACAGGGGGCGGGGGTTCACCCCTCCACTTT. Amino acid sequence: CASSVTGGGGSPLHF.

This chain joins TRBV5-1 and TRBJ2-3, with 8 bases that match TRBD1. Trimming took 3 bases from V and 5 from J; bases not matched to a gene: 11. In germline, CDR1 is SGHRS, CDR2 YFSETQ. The CDR3 extends over 16 amino acids. The CDR3 nucleotides read TGCGCCAGCAGCTCCGCGCAGGACAGGGTCGGAGATACGCAGTATTTT. Translating it yields CASSSAQDRVGDTQYF.

This chain uses TRBV5-1 with TRBJ2-5, with a possible D match to TRBD1 (6 bases). This CDR3 has 14 residues. V was clipped by 3 bases and J by 2 bases, with 11 bases between them. Germline-derived CDR1 and CDR2 are SGHRS and YFSETQ. The CDR3 DNA is TGCGCCAGCAGCTCACAGGGAAATCAAGAGACCCAGTACTTC. It translates to CASSSQGNQETQYF.